A single sample is the source of the 24 T cell receptor beta chains below, sequenced in a study of ipilimumab plus nivolumab after autologous stem cell transplantation. TCRdb keeps only in-frame clones here, not all; method: immunoSEQ multiplex PCR. Of about 13,000 clones listed, less than 80% are singletons. This sample comprised PBMCs, obtained in a trial of ipilimumab plus nivolumab as post-transplant consolidation. Receptor source: a male donor with diffuse large B-cell lymphoma.

This clone occurred once. The chain recombines TRBV6-1 with TRBJ2-3; a weak D match, TRBD1 (5 bases). There are 13 residues in the CDR3. V was cut by 7 bases and J by 8 bases, with 16 bases left in between. Germline CDR1 MNHNS, CDR2 SASEGT. The DNA of the CDR3 is TGTGCCAGCAAGCCAGGGTCCTTTCGTACGCAGTATTTT. Protein product: CASKPGSFRTQYF.

The rearrangement links TRBV2 to TRBJ1-2; 9 bases are a match to TRBD1. This CDR3 comprises 16 residues. V dropped 3 bases and J dropped 7; count of bases not matched to a gene: 12. Germline CDR1 reads SNHLY; CDR2 reads FYNNEI. As DNA, the CDR3 is TGTGCCAGCAGTGATAGACGAGCACAGGGGGCGCGTGGCTACACCTTC. Protein sequence: CASSDRRAQGARGYTF.

This clone was found a few times. The chain employs TRBV20-1 and TRBJ1-1; D not certain. V was pared by 3 bases and J by 6 bases, with 8 bases between. Germline lookup yields CDR1 DFQATT and CDR2 SNEGSKA (reference sequence). The CDR3 length is 11 residues. The DNA for the CDR3 is TGCAGTGCTAGCGACCTACCTGAAGCTTTCTTT. Its protein product is CSASDLPEAFF.

The chain joins TRBV23-1 to TRBJ1-1, with TRBD1 matching 9 bases. TRBV23-1 is identified as an open reading frame with a role that is uncertain. After removal of 0 bases from V and 5 bases from J, the junction contained 4 bases not matched to a gene. The CDR3 totals 15 residues. The CDR3 region is CASSQSIGTGTEAFF. CDR3 nucleotide sequence: TGCGCCAGCAGTCAATCGATAGGGACAGGGACTGAAGCTTTCTTT.

V usage is TRBV12-5 and J usage is TRBJ2-2; perhaps TRBD2 as D (5 bases). The CDR3 has 15 amino acids. The V gene lost 7 bases and the J gene lost 3 bases, with 15 bases spanning the gap. Germline CDR1 is LGHNT and CDR2 is FRNRAP. CDR3 nucleotides: TGTGCTAGTGCCCCGGGAAGCGGAGACACCGGGGAGCTGTTTTTT. Its translation is CASAPGSGDTGELFF.

The rearrangement uses TRBV5-1 and TRBJ1-2, with 9 bases aligning to TRBD1. V lost 4 bases, J lost 7 bases, and 8 bases stayed unmatched. Germline V gene sequence: CDR1 SGHRS, CDR2 YFSETQ. There are 14 residues in the CDR3. CDR3 nucleotides: TGCGCCAGCAGCGAAGGACAGGGGTTCGGTGGCTACACCTTC. As protein: CASSEGQGFGGYTF.

J is TRBJ2-1 and V is TRBV5-6, with 7 bases matching TRBD2. CDR1 is SGHDT and CDR2 is YYEEEE in the germline V gene. After removal of 4 bases from V and 3 bases from J, the junction contained 7 bases not matched to a gene. The CDR3 totals 15 residues. CDR3 amino acids: CASSGDYRNYNEQFF. CDR3 sequence (DNA): TGTGCCAGCAGCGGGGACTACCGTAACTACAATGAGCAGTTCTTC.

The chain uses TRBV21-1 and TRBJ2-2; the table gives TRBD1 as D, unverified against the DNA. TRBV21-1 is flagged as a pseudogene. The CDR3 is made up of 21 amino acids. As DNA, the CDR3 is TGTGCCAGCAGCAAAGTCAGCGGACAGGGACTATCTAGAAAGAACACCGGGGAGCTGTTTTTT. Its protein product is CASSKVSGQGLSRKNTGELFF.

This chain links TRBV5-1 with TRBJ2-7, with 7 bases lining up with TRBD1. The J segment lost 2 bases and the V segment lost 1 base, leaving 6 bases of the junction unmatched. The CDR3 has 15 residues. The germline CDR1 and CDR2 sequences are SGHRS and YFSETQ. Here the CDR3 DNA reads TGCGCCAGCAGCTTGAAGAGACAGGGTCCCTACGAGCAGTACTTC. Translation: CASSLKRQGPYEQYF.

The chain combines TRBV29-1 with TRBJ2-1; 7 bases are shared with TRBD2. Trimming removed 6 bases from V and 2 bases from J; junction bases left unmatched: 10. The CDR3 length is 15 residues. From germline, CDR1 is SQVTM and CDR2 ANQGSEA. The CDR3 protein is CSVFRSSGPYNEQFF. Here the CDR3 DNA reads TGCAGCGTCTTCAGGTCTAGCGGTCCCTACAATGAGCAGTTCTTC.

The chain links TRBV11-3 to TRBJ2-7; the match to TRBD1 covers 11 bases. J gave up 4 bases and V 3 bases, and 2 bases lay outside the gene matches. The germline V gene has CDR1 SGHNT and CDR2 YENEEA. The CDR3 has 14 residues. CDR3 sequence: CASSLGTGGYEQYF. The CDR3 coding sequence is TGTGCCAGCAGCTTGGGGACAGGGGGGTACGAGCAGTACTTC.

V is TRBV18 and J is TRBJ2-7, with 11 positions matching TRBD1. The CDR3 totals 15 residues. The V and J ends lost 3 bases and 6 bases, in that order; junction bases with no gene match: 7. CDR1 is KGHSH and CDR2 is LQKENI in the germline V gene. The CDR3 sequence is CASSPSRDRGIEQYF. CDR3 DNA: TGTGCCAGCTCACCGTCCCGGGACAGGGGGATCGAGCAGTACTTC.

This clone was counted between two and nine times. This chain uses TRBV12-5 with TRBJ1-5; a possible D gene is TRBD1 (5 bases). The V end lost 0 bases, the J end lost 4 bases, and 13 bases lay between the germline ends. The CDR3 length is 16 residues. CDR1 and CDR2 from the germline V gene are LGHNT and FRNRAP. CDR3: CASGLVSSGGNQPQHF. The CDR3 DNA reads as TGTGCTAGTGGTTTGGTCTCCTCGGGGGGGAATCAGCCCCAGCATTTT. The full variable domain, its missing parts supplied by reference TRBV12-5 and TRBJ1-5, is DARVTQTPRHKVTEMGQEVTMRCQPILGHNTVFWYRQTMMQGLELLAYFRNRAPLDDSGMPKDRFSAEMPDATLATLKIQPSEPRDSAVYFCASGLVSSGGNQPQHFGDGTRLSIL.

This clone occurred once. This chain connects TRBV7-9 to TRBJ2-7, with D perhaps TRBD1 or TRBD2 (5 bases each). Trimming pared 5 bases from V and 8 bases from J, leaving 16 bases between. The germline gives CDR1 SEHNR, CDR2 FQNEAQ (reference sequence). This CDR3 spans 13 amino acids. CDR3 protein: CASSPPGRDQQYF. Here the CDR3 DNA reads TGTGCCAGCAGCCCCCCCGGACGGGACCAGCAGTACTTC.

The chain has TRBV15 and TRBJ1-3; TRBD1 is a possible D gene (5 bases). This CDR3 has 18 amino acids. CDR1 is LNHNV and CDR2 is YYDKDF in the germline V gene (reference sequence). V was pared by 2 bases and J by 0 bases, with 17 bases between. The CDR3 reads CATSRPWAGGSSGNTIYF. CDR3 nucleotide sequence: TGTGCCACCAGCAGACCCTGGGCGGGGGGTAGCTCTGGAAACACCATATATTTT.

J is TRBJ2-2 and V is TRBV7-2; D not resolved. Germline CDR1 reads SGHTA; CDR2 reads FQGNSA. The CDR3 extends over 15 amino acids. The V end lost 1 base, the J end lost 1 base, and 7 bases lay between the germline ends. CDR3 amino acids: CASSLVAGNTGELFF. DNA of the CDR3: TGTGCCAGCAGCTTAGTGGCAGGGAACACCGGGGAGCTGTTTTTT.

The chain employs TRBV30 and TRBJ2-4; D might be TRBD1 (5 bases). Deletions cut 2 bases from V and 0 bases from J, with 11 bases between. The CDR3 length is 15 residues. The germline V gene encodes CDR1 GTSNPN and CDR2 SVGIG (reference sequence). For the CDR3, the DNA is TGTGCCTGGAGTCCGGCAGGGCTAGCCAAAAACATTCAGTACTTC. Amino acids: CAWSPAGLAKNIQYF.

Here the CDR3 DNA reads TGTGCCAGTAGTACAGGGTATGGCTACACCTTC. Encoded protein: CASSTGYGYTF. The chain combines TRBV19 with TRBJ1-2, with a possible D match to TRBD1 (5 bases). The CDR3 is 11 amino acids. Germline V gene sequence: CDR1 LNHDA, CDR2 SQIVND (reference sequence). V dropped 4 bases and J dropped 5 bases, with 5 bases sitting between them.

The V and J genes are TRBV15 and TRBJ1-2; TRBD1 matches 7 bases. The CDR3 sequence is 14 residues long. V lost 1 base to trimming and J lost 3 bases; unmatched junction nucleotides: 2. Per germline, CDR1 LNHNV and CDR2 YYDKDF (reference sequence). Here the CDR3 DNA reads TGTGCCACCAGCAGAGCGGGGACAGACTATGGCTACACCTTC. Amino acids: CATSRAGTDYGYTF.

This clone is medium-sized within its sample. The same CDR3 arises from other DNA sequences in this sample as well. The chain carries TRBV6-1 and TRBJ1-5; possibly TRBD1 for D (5 bases). Per the germline V gene, CDR1 is MNHNS and CDR2 is SASEGT. CDR3 length: 15 residues. V dropped 1 base and J dropped 4 bases, with 11 bases sitting between them. Here the CDR3 DNA reads TGTGCCAGCAGTGAAGGAGCAGGGCTTAATCAGCCCCAGCATTTT. This translates into CASSEGAGLNQPQHF.

This rearrangement joins TRBV6-6 to TRBJ2-5; 13 bases line up with TRBD2. Trimming took 5 bases from V and 4 from J; bases not matched to a gene: 7. The CDR3 consists of 16 residues. In germline, CDR1 is MNHNY, CDR2 SVGAGI (reference sequence). The CDR3 DNA reads as TGTGCCAGCAGTCGGACTAGCGGGAGTCGTGGAGAGACCCAGTACTTC. It yields the protein CASSRTSGSRGETQYF.

This chain uses TRBV7-9 with TRBJ2-1; 8 bases are a match to TRBD1. CDR1 is SEHNR, CDR2 FQNEAQ, per germline (reference sequence). The J segment lost 12 bases and the V segment lost 5 bases, leaving 6 bases of the junction unmatched. The CDR3 runs to 12 residues. CDR3 nucleotide sequence: TGTGCCAGCAGCCGAGGACAGGGAGGGCAGTTCTTC. This gives the protein CASSRGQGGQFF.

The rearrangement uses TRBV11-2 and TRBJ2-7, with 9 bases fitting TRBD2. The CDR3 has 15 residues. Trimming removed 0 bases from V and 6 bases from J; junction bases left unmatched: 6. Germline CDR1 SGHAT, CDR2 FQNNGV. The CDR3 coding sequence is TGTGCCAGCAGCTTAGAAGGCCTAGCGGGAAGCGAGCAGTACTTC. Encoded protein: CASSLEGLAGSEQYF.

The V and J genes are TRBV5-1 and TRBJ1-3, with D hard to call. The germline CDR1 and CDR2 sequences are SGHRS and YFSETQ. The CDR3 length is 16 residues. Trimming shortened V by 2 bases and J by 0 bases, and 12 bases separated the two germline ends. CDR3 amino acids: CASSLVGRASGNTIYF. Written as DNA, the CDR3 is TGCGCCAGCAGCTTAGTCGGGCGGGCCTCTGGAAACACCATATATTTT.